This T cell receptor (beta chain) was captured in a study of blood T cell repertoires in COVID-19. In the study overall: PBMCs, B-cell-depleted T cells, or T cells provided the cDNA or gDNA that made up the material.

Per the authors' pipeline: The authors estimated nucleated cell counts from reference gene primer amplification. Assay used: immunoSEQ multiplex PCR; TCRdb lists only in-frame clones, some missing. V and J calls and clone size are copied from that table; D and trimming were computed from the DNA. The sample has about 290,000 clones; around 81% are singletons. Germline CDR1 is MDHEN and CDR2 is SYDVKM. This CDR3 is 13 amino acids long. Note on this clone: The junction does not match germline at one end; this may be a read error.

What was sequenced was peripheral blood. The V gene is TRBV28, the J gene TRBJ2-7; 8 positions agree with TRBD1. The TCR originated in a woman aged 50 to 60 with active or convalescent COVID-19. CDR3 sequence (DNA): TGTGCCAGCATCAGACAGGGGCAGATCCGGCAGTATTTC. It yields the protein CASIRQGQIRQYF.